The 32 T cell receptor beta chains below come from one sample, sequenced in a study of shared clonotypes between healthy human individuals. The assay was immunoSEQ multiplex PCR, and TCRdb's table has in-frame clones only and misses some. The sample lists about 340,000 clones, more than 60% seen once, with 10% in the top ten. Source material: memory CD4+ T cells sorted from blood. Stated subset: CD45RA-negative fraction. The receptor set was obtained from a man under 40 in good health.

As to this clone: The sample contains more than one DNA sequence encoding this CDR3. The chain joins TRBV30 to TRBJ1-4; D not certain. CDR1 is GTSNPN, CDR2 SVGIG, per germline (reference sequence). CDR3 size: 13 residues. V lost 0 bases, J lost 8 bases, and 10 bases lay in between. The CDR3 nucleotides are TGTGCCTGGAGTGTGGCAGGCCGGGAAAAACTGTTTTTT. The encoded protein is CAWSVAGREKLFF.

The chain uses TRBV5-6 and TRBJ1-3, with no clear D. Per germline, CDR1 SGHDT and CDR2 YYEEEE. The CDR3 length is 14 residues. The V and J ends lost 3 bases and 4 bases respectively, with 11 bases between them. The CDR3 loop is CASSSGEIGNTIYF. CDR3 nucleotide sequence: TGTGCCAGCAGCTCTGGGGAGATCGGAAACACCATATATTTT.

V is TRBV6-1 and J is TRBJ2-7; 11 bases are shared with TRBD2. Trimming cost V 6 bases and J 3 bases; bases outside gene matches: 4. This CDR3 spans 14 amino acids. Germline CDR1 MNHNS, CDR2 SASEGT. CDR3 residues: CASRAGTSGYEQYF. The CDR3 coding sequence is TGTGCCAGCAGGGCCGGGACTAGCGGCTACGAGCAGTACTTC.

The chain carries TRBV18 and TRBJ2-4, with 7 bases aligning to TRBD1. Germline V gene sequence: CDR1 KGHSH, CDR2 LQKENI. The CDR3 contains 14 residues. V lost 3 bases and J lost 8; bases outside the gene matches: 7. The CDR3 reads CASSPTGVRDIQYF. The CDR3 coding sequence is TGTGCCAGCTCACCTACAGGGGTCAGGGACATTCAGTACTTC.

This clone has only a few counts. CDR3 amino acids: CASSLTGHQPQHF. As DNA, the CDR3 is TGCGCCAGCAGCTTGACAGGGCATCAGCCCCAGCATTTT. The rearrangement links TRBV5-1 to TRBJ1-5; D perhaps matches TRBD1 (6 bases). The V and J ends lost 1 base and 5 bases respectively, with 7 bases between them. The CDR3 length is 13 residues. Germline lookup yields CDR1 SGHRS and CDR2 YFSETQ. The variable domain in full, completed from reference TRBV5-1 and TRBJ1-5, reads KAGVTQTPRYLIKTRGQQVTLSCSPISGHRSVSWYQQTPGQGLQFLFEYFSETQRNKGNFPGRFSGRQFSNSRSEMNVSTLELGDSALYLCASSLTGHQPQHFGDGTRLSIL.

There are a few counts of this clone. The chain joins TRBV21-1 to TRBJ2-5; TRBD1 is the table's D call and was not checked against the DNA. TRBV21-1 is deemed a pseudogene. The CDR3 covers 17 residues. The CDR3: CASSNSTWTGEVETQYF. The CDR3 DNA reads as TGTGCCAGCAGCAATTCGACCTGGACAGGGGAGGTAGAGACCCAGTACTTC.

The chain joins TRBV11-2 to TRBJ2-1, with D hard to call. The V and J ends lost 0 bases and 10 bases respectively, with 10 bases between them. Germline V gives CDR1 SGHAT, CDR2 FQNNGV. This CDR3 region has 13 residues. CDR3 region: CASSLDPGSEQFF. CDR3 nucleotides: TGTGCCAGCAGCTTAGATCCAGGTTCCGAGCAGTTCTTC.

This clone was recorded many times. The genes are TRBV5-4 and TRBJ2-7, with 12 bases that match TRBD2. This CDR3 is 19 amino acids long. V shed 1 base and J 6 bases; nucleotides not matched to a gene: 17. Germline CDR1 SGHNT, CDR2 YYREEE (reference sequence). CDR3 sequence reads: CASSLISGLAGGSDREQYF. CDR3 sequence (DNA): TGTGCCAGCAGCTTGATTAGCGGGCTAGCGGGAGGGTCCGACCGCGAGCAGTACTTC.

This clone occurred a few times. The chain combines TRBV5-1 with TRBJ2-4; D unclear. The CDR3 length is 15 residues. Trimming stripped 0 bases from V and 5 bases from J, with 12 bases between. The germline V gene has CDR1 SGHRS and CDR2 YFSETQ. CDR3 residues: CASSLGLLGENIQYF. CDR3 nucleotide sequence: TGCGCCAGCAGCTTGGGCCTCTTGGGTGAAAACATTCAGTACTTC.

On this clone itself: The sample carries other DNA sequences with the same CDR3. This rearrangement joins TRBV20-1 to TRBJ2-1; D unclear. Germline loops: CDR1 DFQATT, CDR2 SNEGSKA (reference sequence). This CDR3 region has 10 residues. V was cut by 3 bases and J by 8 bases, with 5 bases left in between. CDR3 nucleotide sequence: TGCAGTGCTAGTGACCATGAGCAGTTCTTC. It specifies CSASDHEQFF.

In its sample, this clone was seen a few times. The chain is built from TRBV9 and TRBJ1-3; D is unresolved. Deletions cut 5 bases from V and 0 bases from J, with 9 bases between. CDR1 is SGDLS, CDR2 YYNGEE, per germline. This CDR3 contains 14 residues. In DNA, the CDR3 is TGTGCCAGCAGTGCCACAGTCTCTGGAAACACCATATATTTT. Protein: CASSATVSGNTIYF.

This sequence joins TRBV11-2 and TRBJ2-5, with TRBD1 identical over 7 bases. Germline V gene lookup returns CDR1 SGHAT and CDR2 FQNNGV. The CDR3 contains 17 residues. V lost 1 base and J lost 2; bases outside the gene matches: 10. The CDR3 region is CASSLGQGTAGQETQYF. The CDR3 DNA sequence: TGTGCCAGCAGCTTAGGCCAAGGGACAGCTGGGCAAGAGACCCAGTACTTC.

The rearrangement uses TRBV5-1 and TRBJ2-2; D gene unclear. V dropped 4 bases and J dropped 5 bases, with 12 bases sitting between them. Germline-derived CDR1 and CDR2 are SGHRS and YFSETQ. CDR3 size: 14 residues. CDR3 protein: CASSLTWATGELFF. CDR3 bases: TGCGCCAGCAGCCTGACCTGGGCGACCGGGGAGCTGTTTTTT.

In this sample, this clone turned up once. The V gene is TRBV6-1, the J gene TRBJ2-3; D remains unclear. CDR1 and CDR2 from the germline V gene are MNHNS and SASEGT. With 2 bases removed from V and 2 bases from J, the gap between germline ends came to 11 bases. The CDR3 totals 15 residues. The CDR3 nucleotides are TGTGCCAGCAGTGAAATAAGTTACCACACAGATACGCAGTATTTT. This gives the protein CASSEISYHTDTQYF.

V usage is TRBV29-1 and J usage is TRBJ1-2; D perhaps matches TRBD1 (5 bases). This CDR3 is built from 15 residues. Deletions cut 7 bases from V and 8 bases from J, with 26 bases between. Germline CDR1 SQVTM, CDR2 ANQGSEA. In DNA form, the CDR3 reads TGCAGCGCTACCAATACCGGGACCGACTCAGAGGGCTACACCTTC. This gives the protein CSATNTGTDSEGYTF.

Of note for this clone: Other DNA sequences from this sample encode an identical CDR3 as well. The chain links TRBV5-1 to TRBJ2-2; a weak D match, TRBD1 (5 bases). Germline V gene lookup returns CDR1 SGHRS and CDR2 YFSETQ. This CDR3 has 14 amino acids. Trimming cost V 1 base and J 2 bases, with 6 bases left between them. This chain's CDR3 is CASSLQGNTGELFF. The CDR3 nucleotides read TGCGCCAGCAGCTTGCAGGGTAACACCGGGGAGCTGTTTTTT. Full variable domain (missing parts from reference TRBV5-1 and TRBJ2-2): KAGVTQTPRYLIKTRGQQVTLSCSPISGHRSVSWYQQTPGQGLQFLFEYFSETQRNKGNFPGRFSGRQFSNSRSEMNVSTLELGDSALYLCASSLQGNTGELFFGEGSRLTVL.

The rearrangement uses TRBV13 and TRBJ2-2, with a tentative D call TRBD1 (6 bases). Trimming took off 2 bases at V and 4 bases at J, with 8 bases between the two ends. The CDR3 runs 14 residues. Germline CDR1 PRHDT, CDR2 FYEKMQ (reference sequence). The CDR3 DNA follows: TGTGCCAGCAGCTTAAAACAGGGCACCGGGGAGCTGTTTTTT. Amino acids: CASSLKQGTGELFF.

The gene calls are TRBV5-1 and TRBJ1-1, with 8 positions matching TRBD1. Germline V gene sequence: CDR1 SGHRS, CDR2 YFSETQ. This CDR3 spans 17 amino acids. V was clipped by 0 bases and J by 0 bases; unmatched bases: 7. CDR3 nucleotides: TGCGCCAGCAGCTTGGGAGCCCAGGGGGCGATGAACACTGAAGCTTTCTTT. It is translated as CASSLGAQGAMNTEAFF.

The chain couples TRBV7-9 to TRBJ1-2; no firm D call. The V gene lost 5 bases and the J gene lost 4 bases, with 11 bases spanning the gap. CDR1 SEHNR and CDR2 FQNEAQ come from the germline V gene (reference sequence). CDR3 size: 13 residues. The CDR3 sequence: CASSPRAPYGYTF. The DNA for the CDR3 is TGTGCCAGCAGCCCCAGAGCGCCCTATGGCTACACCTTC.

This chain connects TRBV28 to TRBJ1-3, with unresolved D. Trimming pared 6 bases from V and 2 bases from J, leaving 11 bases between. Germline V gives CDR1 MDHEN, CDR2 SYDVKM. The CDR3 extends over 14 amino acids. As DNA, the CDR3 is TGTGCCAGCAGCCCACCTTCGGCTGGAAACACCATATATTTT. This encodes CASSPPSAGNTIYF.

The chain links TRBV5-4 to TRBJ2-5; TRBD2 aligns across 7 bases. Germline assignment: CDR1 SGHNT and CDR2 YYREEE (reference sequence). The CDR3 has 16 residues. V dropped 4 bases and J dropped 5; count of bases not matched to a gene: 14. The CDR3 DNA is TGTGCCAGCAGCCTGGGGGGGACGACCCCACGGGAGACCCAGTACTTC. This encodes CASSLGGTTPRETQYF.

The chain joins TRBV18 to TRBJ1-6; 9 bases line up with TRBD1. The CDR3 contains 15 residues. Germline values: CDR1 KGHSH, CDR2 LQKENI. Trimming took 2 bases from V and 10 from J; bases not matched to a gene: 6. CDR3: CASSPTTGGNSPLHF. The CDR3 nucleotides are TGTGCCAGCTCACCAACGACAGGGGGAAACTCACCCCTCCACTTT.

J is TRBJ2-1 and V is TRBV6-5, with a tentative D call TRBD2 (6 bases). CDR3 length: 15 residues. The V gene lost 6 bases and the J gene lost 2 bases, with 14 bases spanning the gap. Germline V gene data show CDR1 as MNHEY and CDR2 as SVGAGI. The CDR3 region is CASRRLDMAYNEQFF. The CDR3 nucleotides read TGTGCCAGCAGGCGACTAGACATGGCCTACAATGAGCAGTTCTTC.

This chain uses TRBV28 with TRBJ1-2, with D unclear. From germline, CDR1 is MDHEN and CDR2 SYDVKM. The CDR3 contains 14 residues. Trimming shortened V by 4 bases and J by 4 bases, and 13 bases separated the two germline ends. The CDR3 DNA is TGTGCCAGCAGTTCCCACCCGATCGGCTATGGCTACACCTTC. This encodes CASSSHPIGYGYTF.

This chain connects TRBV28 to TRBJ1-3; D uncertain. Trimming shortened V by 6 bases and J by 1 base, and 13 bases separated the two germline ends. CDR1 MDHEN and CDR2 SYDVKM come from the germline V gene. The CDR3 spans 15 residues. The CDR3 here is CASSPTSFSGNTIYF. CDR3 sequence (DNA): TGTGCCAGCAGCCCTACTAGTTTTTCTGGAAACACCATATATTTT. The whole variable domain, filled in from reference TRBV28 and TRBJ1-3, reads DVKVTQSSRYLVKRTGEKVFLECVQDMDHENMFWYRQDPGLGLRLIYFSYDVKMKEKGDIPEGYSVSREKKERFSLILESASTNQTSMYLCASSPTSFSGNTIYFGEGSWLTVV.

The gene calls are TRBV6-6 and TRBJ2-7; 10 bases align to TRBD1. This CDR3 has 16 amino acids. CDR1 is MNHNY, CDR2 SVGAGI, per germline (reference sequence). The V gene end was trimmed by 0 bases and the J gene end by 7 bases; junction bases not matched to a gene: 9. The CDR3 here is CASSYSGTGALGEQYF. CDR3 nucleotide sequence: TGTGCCAGCAGTTACTCAGGGACAGGGGCCCTGGGGGAGCAGTACTTC.

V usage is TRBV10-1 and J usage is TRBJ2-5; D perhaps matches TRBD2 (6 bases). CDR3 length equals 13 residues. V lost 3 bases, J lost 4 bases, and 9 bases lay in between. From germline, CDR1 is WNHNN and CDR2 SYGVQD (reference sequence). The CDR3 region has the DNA TGCGCCAGCAGTGATAGAGCGGGAGAGACCCAGTACTTC. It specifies CASSDRAGETQYF.

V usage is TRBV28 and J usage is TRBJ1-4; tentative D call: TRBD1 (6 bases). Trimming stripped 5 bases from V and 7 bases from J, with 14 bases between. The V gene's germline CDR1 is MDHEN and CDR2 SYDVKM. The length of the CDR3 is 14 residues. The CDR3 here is CASSPTGAPEKLFF. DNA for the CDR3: TGTGCCAGCAGTCCGACGGGGGCTCCTGAAAAACTGTTTTTT.

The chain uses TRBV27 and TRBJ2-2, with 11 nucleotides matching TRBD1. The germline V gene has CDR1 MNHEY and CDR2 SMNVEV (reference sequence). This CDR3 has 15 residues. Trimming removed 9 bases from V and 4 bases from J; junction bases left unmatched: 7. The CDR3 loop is CASKLGTGGTGELFF. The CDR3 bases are TGTGCCAGTAAACTCGGGACAGGGGGCACCGGGGAGCTGTTTTTT.

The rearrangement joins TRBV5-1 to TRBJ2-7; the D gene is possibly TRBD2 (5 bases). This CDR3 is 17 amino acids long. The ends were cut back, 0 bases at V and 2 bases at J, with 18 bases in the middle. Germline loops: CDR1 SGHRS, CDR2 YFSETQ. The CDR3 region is CASSLAVAPQTPYEQYF. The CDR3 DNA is TGCGCCAGCAGCTTGGCCGTAGCGCCCCAGACCCCCTACGAGCAGTACTTC.

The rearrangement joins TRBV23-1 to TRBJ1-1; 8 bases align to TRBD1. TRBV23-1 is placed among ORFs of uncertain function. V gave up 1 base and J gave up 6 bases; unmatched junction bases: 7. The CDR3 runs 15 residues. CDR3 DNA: TGCGCCAGCAGTCAATTCGGACAGGGAGGGTCTGAAGCTTTCTTT. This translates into CASSQFGQGGSEAFF.

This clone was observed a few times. The CDR3 sequence is CASSEGTSFEQYF. CDR3 in DNA: TGTGCCAGCAGCGAGGGGACTAGCTTCGAGCAGTACTTC. The chain is built from TRBV5-4 and TRBJ2-7, with 9 bases fitting TRBD2. The CDR3 spans 13 residues. Germline assignment: CDR1 SGHNT and CDR2 YYREEE (reference sequence). J was trimmed by 6 bases and V by 4 bases; bases with no gene match: 5.